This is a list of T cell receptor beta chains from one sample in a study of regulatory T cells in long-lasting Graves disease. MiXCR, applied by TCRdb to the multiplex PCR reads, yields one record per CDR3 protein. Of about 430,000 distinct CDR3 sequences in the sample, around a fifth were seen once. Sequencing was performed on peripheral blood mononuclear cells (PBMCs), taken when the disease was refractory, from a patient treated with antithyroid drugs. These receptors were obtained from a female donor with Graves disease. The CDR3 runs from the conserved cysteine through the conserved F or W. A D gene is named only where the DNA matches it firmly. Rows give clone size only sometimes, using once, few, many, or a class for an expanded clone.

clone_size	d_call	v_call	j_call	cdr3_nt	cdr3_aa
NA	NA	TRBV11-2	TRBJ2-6	TGTGCCAGCAGCCTCATACAGGGAACTGGGGCCAACGTCCTGACTTTC	CASSLIQGTGANVLTF
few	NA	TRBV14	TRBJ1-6	TGTGCCAGCAGCCAATGGGATCCGAATTCACCCCTCCACTTT	CASSQWDPNSPLHF
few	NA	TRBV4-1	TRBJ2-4	TGCGCCAGCAGCCAAACCGGGACCTATAGCTTTCAGTACTTC	CASSQTGTYSFQYF
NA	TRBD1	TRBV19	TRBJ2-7	TGTGCCAGTAGTATCGGGACAGGGCCTAACGAGCAGTACTTC	CASSIGTGPNEQYF
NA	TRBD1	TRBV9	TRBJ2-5	TGTGCCAGCAGCGTCGGACAGGCGAGGGATGCCCAGTACTTC	CASSVGQARDAQYF
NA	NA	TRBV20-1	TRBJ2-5	TGCAGTGCTGGGGGGGCTACGAGCCAAGAGACCCAGTACTTC	CSAGGATSQETQYF
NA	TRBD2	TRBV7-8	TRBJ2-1	TGTGCCAGCAGCGAGACTAGCGGAGGGTACAATGAGCAGTTCTTC	CASSETSGGYNEQFF
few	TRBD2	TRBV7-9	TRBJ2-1	TGTGCCAGCAGCTTGGGGGGGGTGAGGGATGAGCAGTTCTTC	CASSLGGVRDEQFF
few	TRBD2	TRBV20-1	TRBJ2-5	TGCAGTGCTAGACCGCCCTGGCGGGAGACTGTAGAGACCCAGTACTTC	CSARPPWRETVETQYF
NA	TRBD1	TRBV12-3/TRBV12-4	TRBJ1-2	TGTGCCAGCAGTGTACAGGGGGCCGGAGGCCACACCTTC	CASSVQGAGGHTF
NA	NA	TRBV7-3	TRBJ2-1	TGTGCCAGCAGCTCCCAGGACAATGAGCAGTTCTTC	CASSSQDNEQFF
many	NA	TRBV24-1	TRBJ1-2	TGTGCCACCAGTGGGGGGGTTGCTAACTATGGCTACACCTTC	CATSGGVANYGYTF
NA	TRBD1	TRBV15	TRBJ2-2	TGTGCCACCAGCGCGCCGACAGGGACCACCGGGGAGCTGTTTTTT	CATSAPTGTTGELFF
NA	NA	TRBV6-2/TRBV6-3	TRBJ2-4	TGTGCCGTCGGGGGAGGCCACCCACTAGCCAAAAACATTCAGTACTTC	CAVGGGHPLAKNIQYF
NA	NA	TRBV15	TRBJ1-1	TGTGCCACCAGCAGAGACGCCCATTCAGCTTTCTTT	CATSRDAHSAFF
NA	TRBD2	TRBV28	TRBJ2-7	TGTGCCAGCGGACCGGGACTAGCGGCTTACGAGCAGTACTTC	CASGPGLAAYEQYF
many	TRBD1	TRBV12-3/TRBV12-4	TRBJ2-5	TGTGCCAGCAGTCAGGGACAGGGGCAAGAGACCCAGTACTTC	CASSQGQGQETQYF
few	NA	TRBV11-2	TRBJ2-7	TGTGCCAGCAGCTTAAAATCAGGACGGCCGCTGGAGCAGTACTTC	CASSLKSGRPLEQYF
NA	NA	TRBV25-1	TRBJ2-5	TGTGCCAGCAGTTTCAGGGGGGTCTCAGAGACCCAGTACTTC	CASSFRGVSETQYF
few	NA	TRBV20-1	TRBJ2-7	TGCAGTGCTCGCACCTGGTTTTCCTACGAGCAGTACTTC	CSARTWFSYEQYF
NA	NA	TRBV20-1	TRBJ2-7	TGCAGTGCTAGAGATCCCCTCCACGAGCAGTACTTC	CSARDPLHEQYF
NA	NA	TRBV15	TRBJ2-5	TGTGCCACCAGCAGAGTAGGGGCAGGGCAAGAGACCCAGTACTTC	CATSRVGAGQETQYF
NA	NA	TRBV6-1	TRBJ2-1	TGTGCCAGCACTTCCGGCTCCAAGGTGAATGAGCAGTTCTTC	CASTSGSKVNEQFF
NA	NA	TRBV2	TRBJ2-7	TGTGCCAGCAGCGCACAGGGTAGAGGACCTAACGAGCAGTACTTC	CASSAQGRGPNEQYF